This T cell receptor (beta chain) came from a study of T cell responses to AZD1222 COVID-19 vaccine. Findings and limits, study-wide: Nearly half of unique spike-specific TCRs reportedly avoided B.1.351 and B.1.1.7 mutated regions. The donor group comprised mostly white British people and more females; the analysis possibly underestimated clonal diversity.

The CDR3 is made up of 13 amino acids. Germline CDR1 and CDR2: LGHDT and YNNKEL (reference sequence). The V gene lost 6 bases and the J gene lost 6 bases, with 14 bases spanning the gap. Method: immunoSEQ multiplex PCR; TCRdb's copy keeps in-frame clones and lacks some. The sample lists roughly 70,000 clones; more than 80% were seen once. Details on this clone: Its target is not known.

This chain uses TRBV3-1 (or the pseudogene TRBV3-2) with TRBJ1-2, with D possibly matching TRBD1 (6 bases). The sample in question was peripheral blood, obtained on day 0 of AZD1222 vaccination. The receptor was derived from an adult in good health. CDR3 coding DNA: TGTGCCAGCAGACTACAGGGTTTGAATGGCTACACCTTC. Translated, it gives CASRLQGLNGYTF.